Listed here are 26 T cell receptor beta chains from one sample, sequenced in a study of blood T cell repertoires in COVID-19. Clones were sequenced by immunoSEQ multiplex PCR, and TCRdb holds only the in-frame ones, with some missing. The sample lists over 200,000 clones, 88% occurring once. Specimen: peripheral blood. The origin of the receptors is a man aged 18 to 30 with active or convalescent COVID-19.

The gene calls are TRBV10-3 and TRBJ1-1; 7 nucleotides align to TRBD1. The CDR3 contains 15 residues. The V and J ends lost 0 bases and 4 bases, in that order; junction bases with no gene match: 5. Germline loops: CDR1 ENHRY, CDR2 SYGVKD. The CDR3 is CAISESRAGGTEAFF. In nucleotides, the CDR3 is TGTGCCATCAGTGAGTCGAGGGCAGGGGGCACTGAAGCTTTCTTT.

V usage is TRBV9 and J usage is TRBJ2-3; 11 bases fit TRBD2. The junction had 6 bases not matched to a gene; V was cut back by 0 bases and J by 3 bases. This CDR3 is 17 amino acids long. Germline CDR1 is SGDLS and CDR2 is YYNGEE. CDR3 loop: CASSVVASGRTTDTQYF. CDR3 DNA: TGTGCCAGCAGCGTAGTGGCTAGCGGGAGGACGACAGATACGCAGTATTTT.

J is TRBJ1-5 and V is TRBV6-5, with 10 bases that match TRBD1. The germline CDR1 and CDR2 sequences are MNHEY and SVGAGI. This CDR3 is 14 amino acids long. V was clipped by 6 bases and J by 6 bases; unmatched bases: 5. The CDR3 region is CASRKTGGGQPQHF. The CDR3 bases are TGTGCCAGCAGGAAGACAGGGGGCGGTCAGCCCCAGCATTTT.

The V gene is TRBV2, the J gene TRBJ2-5; D may be TRBD1 (5 bases). This CDR3 spans 13 amino acids. Between the trimmed V and J ends, which lost 1 base and 3 bases, there was a span of 6 bases. The germline gives CDR1 SNHLY, CDR2 FYNNEI. The CDR3 spells CASSEGTKETQYF. The CDR3 nucleotides read TGTGCCAGCAGTGAAGGGACAAAAGAGACCCAGTACTTC.

As concerns this clone: The identical CDR3 is also encoded by other nucleotide sequences in the sample. The rearrangement uses TRBV7-2 and TRBJ2-7, with D perhaps matching TRBD1 (5 bases). This CDR3 comprises 13 residues. The V end lost 5 bases, the J end lost 3 bases, and 11 bases lay between the germline ends. Per the germline V gene, CDR1 is SGHTA and CDR2 is FQGNSA. The DNA for the CDR3 is TGTGCCAGCAGCCTTCGCAGGGTCTACGAGCAGTACTTC. Its protein product is CASSLRRVYEQYF.

This clone was recorded only once. V and J are TRBV7-2 and TRBJ1-2; 7 positions match TRBD1. The CDR3 length is 17 residues. CDR1 SGHTA and CDR2 FQGNSA come from the germline V gene. Trimming took 5 bases from V and 2 from J; bases not matched to a gene: 14. For the CDR3, the DNA is TGTGCCAGCAGCCCACGGAACAGGGGATCCACGAACTATGGCTACACCTTC. Its protein is CASSPRNRGSTNYGYTF.

V usage is TRBV5-1 and J usage is TRBJ1-3; D is uncertain. CDR1 is SGHRS and CDR2 is YFSETQ in the germline V gene. V was trimmed by 0 bases and J by 8 bases, leaving 9 bases between them. CDR3 length: 13 residues. The CDR3 DNA reads as TGCGCCAGCAGCTTGGCCTCCAGCGACACCATATATTTT. Translating gives CASSLASSDTIYF.

V usage is TRBV3-1 (or the pseudogene TRBV3-2) and J usage is TRBJ2-7; 7 bases map to TRBD1. J gave up 4 bases and V 1 base, and 4 bases lay outside the gene matches. Germline assignment: CDR1 LGHDT and CDR2 YNNKEL (reference sequence). This CDR3 is built from 14 residues. In DNA, the CDR3 is TGTGCCAGCAGCCAAGGGCAGACAGGGTACGAGCAGTACTTC. Residues: CASSQGQTGYEQYF.

The chain combines TRBV30 with TRBJ1-2; possibly TRBD1 for D (5 bases). CDR1 and CDR2 (germline): GTSNPN, SVGIG (reference sequence). This CDR3 is 12 amino acids long. Trimming took 4 bases from V and 1 from J, leaving 7 bases between them. CDR3 bases: TGTGCCTGGACGGGGGGTAACTATGGCTACACCTTC. Its protein product is CAWTGGNYGYTF.

CDR3: CASNGGSSYEQYF. CDR3 nucleotide sequence: TGTGCCAGCAATGGGGGGAGCTCCTACGAGCAGTACTTC. V and J are TRBV2 and TRBJ2-7; D possibly corresponds to TRBD2 (6 bases). The CDR3 runs to 13 residues. V shed 7 bases and J shed 0 bases, with 10 bases lying between them. Germline assignment: CDR1 SNHLY and CDR2 FYNNEI.

The gene calls are TRBV7-3 and TRBJ2-3; tentative D call: TRBD2 (6 bases). V dropped 4 bases and J dropped 0 bases, with 17 bases sitting between them. Germline-derived CDR1 and CDR2 are SGHTA and FQGTGA. The CDR3 has 17 amino acids. CDR3 protein: CASSSPFWRGSTDTQYF. The CDR3 DNA follows: TGTGCCAGCAGCTCCCCTTTCTGGCGGGGCAGCACAGATACGCAGTATTTT.

This clone turned up a few times. The rearrangement links TRBV6-4 to TRBJ1-5; unclear D gene. Germline assignment: CDR1 MRHNA and CDR2 SNTAGT. Trimming removed 3 bases at V and 9 bases at J, with 12 bases between. The CDR3 runs to 13 residues. CDR3 in DNA: TGTGCCAGCAGTGAGGGGATCGGGAGGCCCCAGCATTTT. Protein product: CASSEGIGRPQHF.

V and J are TRBV14 and TRBJ1-4; 8 bases align to TRBD1. The junction had 4 bases not matched to a gene; V was cut back by 4 bases and J by 3 bases. Germline CDR1 is SGHDN and CDR2 is FVKESK. The CDR3 has 15 amino acids. The CDR3 loop is CASSLSRGPNEKLFF. In nucleotides, the CDR3 is TGTGCCAGCAGCCTTTCCAGGGGGCCTAATGAAAAACTGTTTTTT.

This clone was seen only once. The rearrangement uses TRBV5-4 and TRBJ1-1, with D unclear. The germline V gene has CDR1 SGHNT and CDR2 YYREEE (reference sequence). The V and J ends lost 5 bases and 0 bases respectively, with 14 bases between them. The CDR3 consists of 15 residues. The CDR3 coding sequence is TGTGCCAGCAGGCCCCAATCGGGGTTGAACACTGAAGCTTTCTTT. Translation gives CASRPQSGLNTEAFF.

J is TRBJ1-6 and V is TRBV5-1; possible D gene TRBD1, 6 bases. With 0 bases removed from V and 7 bases from J, the gap between germline ends came to 8 bases. The CDR3 totals 14 residues. CDR1 and CDR2 from the germline V gene are SGHRS and YFSETQ. The CDR3 region is CASSLGQANSPLHF. CDR3 DNA: TGCGCCAGCAGCTTGGGACAGGCGAATTCACCCCTCCACTTT.

CDR3 sequence (DNA): TGTGCCAGCAGCTTGGACAGGACAAATGGCTACACCTTC. Its translation: CASSLDRTNGYTF. V gene TRBV9 combines with J gene TRBJ1-2; TRBD1 matches at 7 bases. Germline-derived CDR1 and CDR2 are SGDLS and YYNGEE. V was clipped by 4 bases and J by 6 bases; unmatched bases: 6. This CDR3 spans 13 amino acids.

The V and J genes are TRBV7-2 and TRBJ1-6, with TRBD1 identical over 9 bases. The germline V gene encodes CDR1 SGHTA and CDR2 FQGNSA. Germline trimming cut 7 bases from V and 16 bases from J; bases unmatched to any gene: 8. This CDR3 is 12 amino acids long. For the CDR3, the DNA is TGTGCCAGCATCCCCGACAGGGGGAGACTCCACTTT. Translation gives CASIPDRGRLHF.

The V call is TRBV6-5, the J call TRBJ1-5, with no clear D. The CDR3 runs 13 residues. The germline V gene has CDR1 MNHEY and CDR2 SVGAGI. V was shortened by 5 bases and J by 0 bases, with 5 bases between the two germline ends. CDR3 protein: CASSPNSNQPQHF. In nucleotides, the CDR3 is TGTGCCAGCAGTCCAAATAGCAATCAGCCCCAGCATTTT.

V gene TRBV5-6 combines with J gene TRBJ2-3; 7 bases are a match to TRBD2. The CDR3 contains 17 residues. The V and J ends lost 4 bases and 5 bases, in that order; junction bases with no gene match: 16. Germline V lookup: CDR1 SGHDT, CDR2 YYEEEE. The CDR3 DNA follows: TGTGCCAGCAGCGTATACGTCCTAGCGGTAGCACGAGATACGCAGTATTTT. Its protein product is CASSVYVLAVARDTQYF.

This clone was detected ten times or more. The CDR3 is CASNRQGLGTEAFF. The CDR3 nucleotides read TGTGCCAGCAACCGACAGGGGTTGGGCACTGAAGCTTTCTTT. The V gene is TRBV9, the J gene TRBJ1-1, with TRBD1 matching 8 bases. The V segment lost 6 bases and the J segment 4 bases; nucleotides outside the gene matches: 8. The CDR3 is 14 residues long. Germline assignment: CDR1 SGDLS and CDR2 YYNGEE.

The rearrangement joins TRBV7-9 to TRBJ1-1; possible D gene TRBD1, 5 bases. The V end lost 4 bases, the J end lost 0 bases, and 6 bases lay between the germline ends. Germline V gene lookup returns CDR1 SEHNR and CDR2 FQNEAQ (reference sequence). The CDR3 spans 13 residues. The CDR3 protein is CASSSGMNTEAFF. The CDR3 DNA follows: TGTGCCAGCAGCTCAGGGATGAACACTGAAGCTTTCTTT.

V usage is TRBV6-2 or TRBV6-3 and J usage is TRBJ2-1, with a possible D match to TRBD2 (5 bases). Germline assignment: CDR1 MNHEY and CDR2 SVGEGT. The CDR3 runs to 16 residues. The germline V and J ends were trimmed by 8 bases and 0 bases, with 17 bases remaining between them. CDR3 residues: CASRPPAASSYNEQFF. In DNA, the CDR3 is TGTGCCAGCCGCCCCCCAGCGGCCTCCTCCTACAATGAGCAGTTCTTC.

The CDR3 sequence: CASSLSIAGPLHF. DNA for the CDR3: TGTGCCAGCAGTTTATCCATCGCAGGCCCCCTCCACTTT. The rearrangement links TRBV27 to TRBJ1-6; no definite D call. This CDR3 is built from 13 residues. V was shortened by 0 bases and J by 13 bases, with 10 bases between the two germline ends. The germline V gene has CDR1 MNHEY and CDR2 SMNVEV (reference sequence).

This clone appeared a single time. The rearrangement joins TRBV7-6 to TRBJ2-2; D not resolved. With 4 bases removed from V and 17 bases from J, the gap between germline ends came to 20 bases. Germline V gives CDR1 SGHVS, CDR2 FNYEAQ. There are 13 residues in the CDR3. The CDR3 nucleotides read TGTGCCAGCAGCTCCCTAACCCAAGGAGAGGTCTTTTTT. This translates into CASSSLTQGEVFF. The full variable domain, rest sourced from reference TRBV7-6 and TRBJ2-2, is GAGVSQSPRYKVTKRGQDVALRCDPISGHVSLYWYRQALGQGPEFLTYFNYEAQQDKSGLPNDRFSAERPEGSISTLTIQRTEQRDSAMYRCASSSLTQGEVFFGEGSRLTVL.

The chain couples TRBV10-3 to TRBJ2-1; a possible D gene is TRBD1 (6 bases). CDR3 length equals 12 residues. Germline V lookup: CDR1 ENHRY, CDR2 SYGVKD. Trimming cost V 7 bases and J 5 bases, with 9 bases left between them. This chain's CDR3 is CAINSGDNEQFF. CDR3 coding DNA: TGTGCCATCAACTCAGGGGACAATGAGCAGTTCTTC.

The count of this clone is one. J is TRBJ1-3 and V is TRBV11-2; 8 nucleotides agree with TRBD1. Germline V lookup: CDR1 SGHAT, CDR2 FQNNGV. Trimming removed 7 bases from V and 4 bases from J; junction bases left unmatched: 9. The CDR3 has 15 amino acids. The CDR3 DNA reads TGTGCCAGCACCCCGGACAGGGCGCGGGGAAACACCATATATTTT. This encodes CASTPDRARGNTIYF.